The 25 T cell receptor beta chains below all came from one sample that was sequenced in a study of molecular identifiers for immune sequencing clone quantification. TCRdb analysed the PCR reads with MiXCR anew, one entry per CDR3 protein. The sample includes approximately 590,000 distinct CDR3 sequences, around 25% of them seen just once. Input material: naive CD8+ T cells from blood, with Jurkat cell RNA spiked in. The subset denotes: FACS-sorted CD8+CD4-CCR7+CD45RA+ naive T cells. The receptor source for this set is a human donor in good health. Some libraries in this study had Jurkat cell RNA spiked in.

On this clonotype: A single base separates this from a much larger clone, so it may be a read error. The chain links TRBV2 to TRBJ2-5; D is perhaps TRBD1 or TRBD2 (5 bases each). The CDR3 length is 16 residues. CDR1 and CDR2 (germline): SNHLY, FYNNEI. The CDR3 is CASSEAGPLDQEPQYF. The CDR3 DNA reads TGTGCCAGCAGTGAAGCGGGACCACTTGATCAAGAGCCCCAGTACTTC.

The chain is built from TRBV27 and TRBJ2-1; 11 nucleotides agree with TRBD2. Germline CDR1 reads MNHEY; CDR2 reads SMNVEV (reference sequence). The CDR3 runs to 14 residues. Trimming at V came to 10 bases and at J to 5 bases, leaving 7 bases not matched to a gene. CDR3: CAIALAGDHNEQFF. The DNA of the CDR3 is TGTGCCATCGCACTAGCGGGGGATCACAATGAGCAGTTCTTC.

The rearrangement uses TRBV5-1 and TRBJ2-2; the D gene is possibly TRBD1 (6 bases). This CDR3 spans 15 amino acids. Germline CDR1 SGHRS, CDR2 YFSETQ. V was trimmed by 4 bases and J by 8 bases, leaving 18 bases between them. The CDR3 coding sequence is TGCGCCAGCAGCGACGGGGACACTGCATTTGGGGAGCTGTTTTTT. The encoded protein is CASSDGDTAFGELFF.

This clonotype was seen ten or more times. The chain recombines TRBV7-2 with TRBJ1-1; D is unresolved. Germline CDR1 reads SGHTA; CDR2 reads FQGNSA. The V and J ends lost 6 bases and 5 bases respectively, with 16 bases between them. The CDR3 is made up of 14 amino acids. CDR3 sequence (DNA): TGTGCCAGCAGTAGGGTCAGCGGAGATACTGAAGCTTTCTTT. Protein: CASSRVSGDTEAFF.

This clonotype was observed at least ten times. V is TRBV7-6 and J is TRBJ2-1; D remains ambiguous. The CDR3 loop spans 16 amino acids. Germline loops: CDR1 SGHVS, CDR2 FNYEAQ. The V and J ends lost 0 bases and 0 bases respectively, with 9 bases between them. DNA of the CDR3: TGTGCCAGCAGCTTAGCCACAGAGAGCTCCTACAATGAGCAGTTCTTC. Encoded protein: CASSLATESSYNEQFF.

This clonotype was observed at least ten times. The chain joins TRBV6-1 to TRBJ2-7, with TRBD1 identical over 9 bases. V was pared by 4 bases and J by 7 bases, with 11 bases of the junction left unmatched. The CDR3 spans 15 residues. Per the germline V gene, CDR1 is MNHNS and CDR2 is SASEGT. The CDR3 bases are TGTGCCAGCAGTGTAACAGGGGGCCCTCCTGGGGAGCAGTACTTC. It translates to CASSVTGGPPGEQYF.

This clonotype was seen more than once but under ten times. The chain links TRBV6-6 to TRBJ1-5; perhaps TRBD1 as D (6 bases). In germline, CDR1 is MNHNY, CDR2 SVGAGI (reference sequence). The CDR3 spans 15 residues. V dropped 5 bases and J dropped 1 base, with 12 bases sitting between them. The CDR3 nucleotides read TGTGCCAGCAGTCCTCCTGGACAGAGCAATCAGCCCCAGCATTTT. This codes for CASSPPGQSNQPQHF.

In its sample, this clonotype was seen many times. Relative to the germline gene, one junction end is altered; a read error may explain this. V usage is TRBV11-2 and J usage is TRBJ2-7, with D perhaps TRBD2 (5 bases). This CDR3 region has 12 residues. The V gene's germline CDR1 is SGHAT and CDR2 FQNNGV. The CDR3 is CASSLVAGIENF. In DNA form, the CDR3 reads TGTGCCAGCAGCTTAGTGGCCGGGATCGAGAACTTC.

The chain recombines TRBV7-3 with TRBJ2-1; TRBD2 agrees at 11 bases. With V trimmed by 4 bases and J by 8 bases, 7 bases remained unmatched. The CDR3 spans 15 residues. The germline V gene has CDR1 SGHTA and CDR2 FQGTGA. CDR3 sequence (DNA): TGTGCCAGCAGCTCTCTAGCGGGAGGATTCTATGAGCAGTTCTTC. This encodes CASSSLAGGFYEQFF. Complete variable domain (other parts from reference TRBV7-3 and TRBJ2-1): GAGVSQTPSNKVTEKGKYVELRCDPISGHTALYWYRQSLGQGPEFLIYFQGTGAADDSGLPNDRFFAVRPEGSVSTLKIQRTERGDSAVYLCASSSLAGGFYEQFFGPGTRLTVL.

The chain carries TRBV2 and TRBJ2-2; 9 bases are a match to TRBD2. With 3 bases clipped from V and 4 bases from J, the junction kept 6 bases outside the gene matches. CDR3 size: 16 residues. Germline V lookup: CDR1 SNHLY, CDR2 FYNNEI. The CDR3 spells CASSDGLAGLTGELFF. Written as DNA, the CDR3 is TGTGCCAGCAGTGATGGGCTAGCGGGACTCACCGGGGAGCTGTTTTTT.

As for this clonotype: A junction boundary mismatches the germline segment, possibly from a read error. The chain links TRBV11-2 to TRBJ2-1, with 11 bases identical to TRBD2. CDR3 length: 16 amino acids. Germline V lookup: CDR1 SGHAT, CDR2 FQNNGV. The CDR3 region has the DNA TGTGCCGGCAGCCTGACTAGCGGGAATGCCTACAATGAGCAGTTCTTC. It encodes CAGSLTSGNAYNEQFF.

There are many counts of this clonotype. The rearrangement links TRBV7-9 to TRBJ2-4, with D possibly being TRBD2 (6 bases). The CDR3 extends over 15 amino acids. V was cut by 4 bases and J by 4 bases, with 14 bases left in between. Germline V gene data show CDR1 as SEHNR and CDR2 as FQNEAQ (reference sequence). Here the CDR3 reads CASSSIASEKNIQYF. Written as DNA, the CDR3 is TGTGCCAGCAGCTCGATTGCTAGCGAAAAAAACATTCAGTACTTC.

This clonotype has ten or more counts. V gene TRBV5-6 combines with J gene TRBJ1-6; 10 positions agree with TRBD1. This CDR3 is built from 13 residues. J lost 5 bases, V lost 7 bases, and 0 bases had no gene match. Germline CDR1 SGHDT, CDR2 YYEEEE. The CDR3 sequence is CASGTGDNSPLHF. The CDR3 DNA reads TGTGCCAGCGGGACAGGGGATAATTCACCCCTCCACTTT.

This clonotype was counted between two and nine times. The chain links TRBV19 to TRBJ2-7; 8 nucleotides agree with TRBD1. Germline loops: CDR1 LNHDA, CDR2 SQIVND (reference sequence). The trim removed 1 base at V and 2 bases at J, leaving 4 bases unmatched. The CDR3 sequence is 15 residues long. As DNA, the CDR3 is TGTGCCAGTAGTATAGGGACAGGGAATACCTACGAGCAGTACTTC. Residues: CASSIGTGNTYEQYF.

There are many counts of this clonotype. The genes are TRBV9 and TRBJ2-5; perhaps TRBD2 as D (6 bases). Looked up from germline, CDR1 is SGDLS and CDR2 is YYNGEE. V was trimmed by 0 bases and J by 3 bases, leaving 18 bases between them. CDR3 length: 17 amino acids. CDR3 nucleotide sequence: TGTGCCAGCAGCGTAGGGTTCCCGGGGCTAGCGAAAGAGACCCAGTACTTC. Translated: CASSVGFPGLAKETQYF.

Here the CDR3 DNA reads TGTGCCAGCAGCCTGGAGACAGAGAATCAGCCCCAGCATTTT. It translates to CASSLETENQPQHF. The chain has TRBV4-2 and TRBJ1-5; D possibly corresponds to TRBD1 (5 bases). V gave up 4 bases and J gave up 4 bases, with 11 bases separating them. In germline, CDR1 is LGHNA, CDR2 YNFKEQ. CDR3 size: 14 residues.

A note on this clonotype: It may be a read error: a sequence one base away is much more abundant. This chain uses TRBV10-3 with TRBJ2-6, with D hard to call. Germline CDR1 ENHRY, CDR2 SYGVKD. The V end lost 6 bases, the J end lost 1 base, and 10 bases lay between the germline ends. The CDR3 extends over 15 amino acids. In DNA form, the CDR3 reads TGTGCCATCAGCGGTGGGGAATCTGGGGCCAACGTCCTGACTTTC. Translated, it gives CAISGGESGANVLTF.

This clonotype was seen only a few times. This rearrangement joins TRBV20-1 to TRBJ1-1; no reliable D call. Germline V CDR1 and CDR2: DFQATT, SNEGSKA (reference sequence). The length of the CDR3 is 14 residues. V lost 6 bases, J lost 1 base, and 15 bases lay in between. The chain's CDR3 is CSALPPTGNTEAFF. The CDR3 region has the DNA TGCAGTGCGTTGCCCCCGACGGGGAACACTGAAGCTTTCTTT.

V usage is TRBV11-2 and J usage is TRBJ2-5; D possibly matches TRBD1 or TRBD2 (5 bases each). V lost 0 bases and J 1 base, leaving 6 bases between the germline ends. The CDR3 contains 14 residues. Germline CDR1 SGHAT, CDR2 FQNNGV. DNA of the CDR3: TGTGCCAGCAGCTTAGACGGGACCCAAGAGACCCAGTACTTC. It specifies CASSLDGTQETQYF.

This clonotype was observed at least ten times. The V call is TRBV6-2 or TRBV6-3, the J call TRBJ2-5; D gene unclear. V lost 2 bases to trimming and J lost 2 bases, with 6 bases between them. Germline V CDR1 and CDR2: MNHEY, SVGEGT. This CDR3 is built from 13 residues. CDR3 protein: CASSYPWQETQYF. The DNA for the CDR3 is TGTGCCAGCAGTTACCCGTGGCAAGAGACCCAGTACTTC.

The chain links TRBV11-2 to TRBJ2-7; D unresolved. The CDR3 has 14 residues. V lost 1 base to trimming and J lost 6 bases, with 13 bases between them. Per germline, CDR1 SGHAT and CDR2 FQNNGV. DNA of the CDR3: TGTGCCAGCAGCTTAGTGTCGTCATCGGTCGAGCAGTACTTC. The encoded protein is CASSLVSSSVEQYF.

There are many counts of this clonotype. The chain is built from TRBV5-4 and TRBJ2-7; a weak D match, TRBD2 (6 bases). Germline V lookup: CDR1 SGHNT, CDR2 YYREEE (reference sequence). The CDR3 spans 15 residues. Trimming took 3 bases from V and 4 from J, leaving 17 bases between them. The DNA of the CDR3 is TGTGCCAGCAGCTATGGGGACTCTATTATTTACGAGCAGTACTTC. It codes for CASSYGDSIIYEQYF.

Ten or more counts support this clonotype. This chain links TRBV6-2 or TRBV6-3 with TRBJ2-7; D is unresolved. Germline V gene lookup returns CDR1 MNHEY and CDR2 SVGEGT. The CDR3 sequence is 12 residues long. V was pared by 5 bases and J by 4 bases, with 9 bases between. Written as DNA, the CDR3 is TGTGCCAGCAGTCCAAGGGAATACGAGCAGTACTTC. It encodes CASSPREYEQYF.

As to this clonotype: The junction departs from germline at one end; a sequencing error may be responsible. CDR3 nucleotides: TGTGCCAGCACCTACGCGGGAGATATCTACGAGCGGTACTTC. Protein sequence: CASTYAGDIYERYF. V gene TRBV6-2 or TRBV6-3 combines with J gene TRBJ2-7; 7 bases line up with TRBD2. CDR3 size: 14 residues. The germline V gene has CDR1 MNHEY and CDR2 SVGEGT.

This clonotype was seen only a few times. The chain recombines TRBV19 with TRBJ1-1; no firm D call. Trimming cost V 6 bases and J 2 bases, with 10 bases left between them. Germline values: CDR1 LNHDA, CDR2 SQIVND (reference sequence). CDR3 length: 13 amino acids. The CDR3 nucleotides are TGTGCCAGTAGACCGTGGGCAAACACTGAAGCTTTCTTT. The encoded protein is CASRPWANTEAFF.